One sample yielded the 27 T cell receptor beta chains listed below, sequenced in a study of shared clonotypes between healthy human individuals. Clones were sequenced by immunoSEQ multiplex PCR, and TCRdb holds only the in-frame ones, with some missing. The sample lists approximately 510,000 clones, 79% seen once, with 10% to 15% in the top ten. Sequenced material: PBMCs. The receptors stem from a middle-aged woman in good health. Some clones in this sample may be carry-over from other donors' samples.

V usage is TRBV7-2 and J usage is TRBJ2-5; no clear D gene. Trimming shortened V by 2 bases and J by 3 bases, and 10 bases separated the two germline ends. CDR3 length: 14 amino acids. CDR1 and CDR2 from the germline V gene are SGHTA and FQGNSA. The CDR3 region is CASSLMAQKETQYF. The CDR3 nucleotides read TGTGCCAGCAGCTTAATGGCCCAGAAAGAGACCCAGTACTTC. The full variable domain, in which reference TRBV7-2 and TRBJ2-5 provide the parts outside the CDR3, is GAGVSQSPSNKVTEKGKDVELRCDPISGHTALYWYRQSLGQGLEFLIYFQGNSAPDKSGLPSDRFSAERTGGSVSTLTIQRTQQEDSAVYLCASSLMAQKETQYFGPGTRLLVL.

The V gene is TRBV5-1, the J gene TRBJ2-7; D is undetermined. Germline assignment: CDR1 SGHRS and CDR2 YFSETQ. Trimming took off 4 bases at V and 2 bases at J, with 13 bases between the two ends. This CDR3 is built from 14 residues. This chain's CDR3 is CASSDPTRTYEQYF. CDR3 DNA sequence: TGCGCCAGCAGCGACCCGACACGGACCTACGAGCAGTACTTC.

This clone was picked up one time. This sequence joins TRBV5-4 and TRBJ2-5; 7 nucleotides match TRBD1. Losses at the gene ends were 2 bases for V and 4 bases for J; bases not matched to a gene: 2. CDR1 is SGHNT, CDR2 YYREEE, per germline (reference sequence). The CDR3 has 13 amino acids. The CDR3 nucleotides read TGTGCCAGCAGCTTACCAGGGGGAGAGACCCAGTACTTC. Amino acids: CASSLPGGETQYF.

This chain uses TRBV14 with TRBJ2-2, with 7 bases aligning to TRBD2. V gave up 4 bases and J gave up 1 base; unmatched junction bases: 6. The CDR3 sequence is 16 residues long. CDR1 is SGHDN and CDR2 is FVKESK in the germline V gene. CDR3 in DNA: TGTGCCAGCAGCCCGACTAGCCCGAAGAACACCGGGGAGCTGTTTTTT. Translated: CASSPTSPKNTGELFF.

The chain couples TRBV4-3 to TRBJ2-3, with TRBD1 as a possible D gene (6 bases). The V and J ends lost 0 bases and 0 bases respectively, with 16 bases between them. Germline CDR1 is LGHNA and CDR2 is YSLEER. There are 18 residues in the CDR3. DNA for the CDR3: TGCGCCAGCAGCCAAGATATTAGGGGGACCCTGAGCACAGATACGCAGTATTTT. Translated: CASSQDIRGTLSTDTQYF.

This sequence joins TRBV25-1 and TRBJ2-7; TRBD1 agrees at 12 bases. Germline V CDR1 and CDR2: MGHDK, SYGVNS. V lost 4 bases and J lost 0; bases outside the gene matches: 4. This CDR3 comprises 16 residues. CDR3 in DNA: TGTGCCAGCAGTGGAGGGACAGGGGGCTTCTCCTACGAGCAGTACTTC. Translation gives CASSGGTGGFSYEQYF.

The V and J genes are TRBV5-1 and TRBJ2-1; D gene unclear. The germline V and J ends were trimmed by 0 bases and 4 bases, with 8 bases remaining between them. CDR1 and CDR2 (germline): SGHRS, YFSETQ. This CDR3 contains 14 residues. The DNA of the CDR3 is TGCGCCAGCAGCTTGGAGGCAGAGTACAATGAGCAGTTCTTC. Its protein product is CASSLEAEYNEQFF.

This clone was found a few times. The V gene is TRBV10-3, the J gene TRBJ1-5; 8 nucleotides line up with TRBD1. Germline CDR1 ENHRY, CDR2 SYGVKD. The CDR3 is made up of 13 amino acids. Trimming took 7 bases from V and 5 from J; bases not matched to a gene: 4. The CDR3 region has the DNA TGTGCCATCACTCAGGGGGCGGATCAGCCCCAGCATTTT. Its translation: CAITQGADQPQHF.

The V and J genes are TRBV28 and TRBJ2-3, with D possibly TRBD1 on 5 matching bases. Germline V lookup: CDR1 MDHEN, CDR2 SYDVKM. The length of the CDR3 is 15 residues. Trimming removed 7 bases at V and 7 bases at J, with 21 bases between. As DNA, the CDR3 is TGTGCCAGCACCACCTCCGGGTTTAGGGGTCATACGCAGTATTTT. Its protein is CASTTSGFRGHTQYF.

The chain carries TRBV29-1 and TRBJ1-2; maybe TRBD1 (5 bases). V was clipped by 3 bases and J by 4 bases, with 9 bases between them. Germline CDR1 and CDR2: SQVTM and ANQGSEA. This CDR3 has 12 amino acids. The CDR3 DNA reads TGCAGCGTTGACCTTGGGGGCTATGGCTACACCTTC. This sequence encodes CSVDLGGYGYTF.

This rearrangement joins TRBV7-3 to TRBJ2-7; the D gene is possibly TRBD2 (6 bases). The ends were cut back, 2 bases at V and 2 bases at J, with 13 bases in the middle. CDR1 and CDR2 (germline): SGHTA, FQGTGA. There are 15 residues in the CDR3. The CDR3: CASSLQAGEAYEQYF. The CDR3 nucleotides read TGTGCCAGCAGCTTACAAGCCGGGGAGGCCTACGAGCAGTACTTC.

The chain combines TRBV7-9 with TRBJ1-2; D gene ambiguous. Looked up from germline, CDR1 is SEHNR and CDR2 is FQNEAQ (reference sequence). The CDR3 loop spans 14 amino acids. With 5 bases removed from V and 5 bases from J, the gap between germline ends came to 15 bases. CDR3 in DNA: TGTGCCAGCAGCCGTGGGGAGAGGAGATATGGCTACACCTTC. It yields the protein CASSRGERRYGYTF.

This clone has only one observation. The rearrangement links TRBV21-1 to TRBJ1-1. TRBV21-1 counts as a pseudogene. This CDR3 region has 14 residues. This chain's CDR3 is CASRGEGGNTEAFF. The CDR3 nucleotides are TGTGCCAGCAGGGGAGAGGGCGGGAACACTGAAGCTTTCTTT.

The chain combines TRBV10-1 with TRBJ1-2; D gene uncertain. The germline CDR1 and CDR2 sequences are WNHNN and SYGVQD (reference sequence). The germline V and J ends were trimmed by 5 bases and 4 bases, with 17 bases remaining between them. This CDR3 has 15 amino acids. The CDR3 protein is CASSRCRRKTYGYTF. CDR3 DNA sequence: TGCGCCAGCAGTAGGTGCAGACGAAAGACCTATGGCTACACCTTC.

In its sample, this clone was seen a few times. The CDR3 bases are TGCGCCAGCAGCCAATTTCAGGAGGTCAGCTACGAGCAGTACTTC. Translating it yields CASSQFQEVSYEQYF. The V and J genes are TRBV4-3 and TRBJ2-7; D possibly corresponds to TRBD2 (5 bases). Trimming cost V 2 bases and J 3 bases, with 14 bases left between them. This CDR3 is 15 amino acids long. Germline CDR1 reads LGHNA; CDR2 reads YSLEER.

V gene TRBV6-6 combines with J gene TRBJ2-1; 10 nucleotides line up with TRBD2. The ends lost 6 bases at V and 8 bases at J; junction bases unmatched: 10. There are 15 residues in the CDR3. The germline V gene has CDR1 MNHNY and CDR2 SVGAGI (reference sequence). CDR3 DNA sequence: TGTGCCAGCAGCTCGCGGCTAGCGGGAGTCGATGAGCAGTTCTTC. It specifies CASSSRLAGVDEQFF.

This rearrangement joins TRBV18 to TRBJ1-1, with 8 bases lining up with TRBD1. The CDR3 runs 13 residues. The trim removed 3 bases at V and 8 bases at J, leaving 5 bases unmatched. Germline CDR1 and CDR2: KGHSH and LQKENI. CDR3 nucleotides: TGTGCCAGCTCACCGGGACAGGCCTTCGAAGCTTTCTTT. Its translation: CASSPGQAFEAFF.

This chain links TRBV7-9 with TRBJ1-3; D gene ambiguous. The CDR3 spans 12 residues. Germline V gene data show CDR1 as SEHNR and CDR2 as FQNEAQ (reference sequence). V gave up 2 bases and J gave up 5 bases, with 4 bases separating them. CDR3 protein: CASSLSRNTIYF. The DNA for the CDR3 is TGTGCCAGCAGCTTAAGTCGAAACACCATATATTTT.

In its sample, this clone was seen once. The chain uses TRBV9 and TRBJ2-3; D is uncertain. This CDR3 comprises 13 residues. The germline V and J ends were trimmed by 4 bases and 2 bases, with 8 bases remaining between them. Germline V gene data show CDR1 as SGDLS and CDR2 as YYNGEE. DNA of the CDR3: TGTGCCAGCAGCACCCTGAACACAGATACGCAGTATTTT. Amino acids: CASSTLNTDTQYF.

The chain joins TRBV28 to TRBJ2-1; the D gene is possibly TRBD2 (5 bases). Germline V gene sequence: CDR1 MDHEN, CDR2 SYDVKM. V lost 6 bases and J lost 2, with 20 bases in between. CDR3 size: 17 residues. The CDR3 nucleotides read TGTGCCAGCAGACGGCCTTTAGCGAGAAGGGCCTACAATGAGCAGTTCTTC. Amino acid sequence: CASRRPLARRAYNEQFF. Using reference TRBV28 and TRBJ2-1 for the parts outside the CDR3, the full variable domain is DVKVTQSSRYLVKRTGEKVFLECVQDMDHENMFWYRQDPGLGLRLIYFSYDVKMKEKGDIPEGYSVSREKKERFSLILESASTNQTSMYLCASRRPLARRAYNEQFFGPGTRLTVL.

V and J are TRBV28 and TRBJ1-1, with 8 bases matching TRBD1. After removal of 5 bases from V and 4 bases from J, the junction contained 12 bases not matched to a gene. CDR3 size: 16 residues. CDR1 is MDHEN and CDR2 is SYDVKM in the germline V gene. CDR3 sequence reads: CASSPLAGQGGTEAFF. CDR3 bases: TGTGCCAGCAGTCCCCTCGCCGGACAGGGTGGCACTGAAGCTTTCTTT.

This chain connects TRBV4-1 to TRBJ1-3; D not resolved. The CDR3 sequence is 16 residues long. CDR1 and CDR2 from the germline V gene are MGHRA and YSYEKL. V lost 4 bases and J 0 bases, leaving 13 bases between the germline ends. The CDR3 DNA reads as TGCGCCAGCAGCCGCGCGGAGGTTCTCTCTGGAAACACCATATATTTT. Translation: CASSRAEVLSGNTIYF.

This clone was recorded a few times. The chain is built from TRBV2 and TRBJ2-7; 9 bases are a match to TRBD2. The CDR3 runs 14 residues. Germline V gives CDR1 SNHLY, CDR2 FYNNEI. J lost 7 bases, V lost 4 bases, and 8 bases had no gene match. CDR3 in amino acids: CASSASGESVEQYF. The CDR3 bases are TGTGCCAGCAGTGCTAGCGGGGAGTCTGTGGAGCAGTACTTC.

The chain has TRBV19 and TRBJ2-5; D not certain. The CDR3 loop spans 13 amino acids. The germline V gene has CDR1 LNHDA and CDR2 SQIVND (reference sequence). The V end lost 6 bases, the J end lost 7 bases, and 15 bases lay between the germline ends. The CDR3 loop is CASRIGPGGTQYF. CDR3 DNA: TGTGCCAGTAGGATTGGACCAGGCGGGACCCAGTACTTC.

CDR3 residues: CASSHNPPRNTGELFF. CDR3 coding DNA: TGTGCCAGCAGTCACAATCCCCCTAGGAACACCGGGGAGCTGTTTTTT. The chain has TRBV27 and TRBJ2-2, with D unresolved. CDR3 size: 16 residues. Trimming took off 5 bases at V and 1 base at J, with 14 bases between the two ends. CDR1 and CDR2 (germline): MNHEY, SMNVEV (reference sequence).

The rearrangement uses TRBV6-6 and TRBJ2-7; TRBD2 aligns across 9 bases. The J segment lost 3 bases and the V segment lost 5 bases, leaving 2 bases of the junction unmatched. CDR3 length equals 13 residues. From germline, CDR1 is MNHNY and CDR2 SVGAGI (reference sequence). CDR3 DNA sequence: TGTGCCAGCAGTACGACTAGCGGCTACGAGCAGTACTTC. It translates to CASSTTSGYEQYF.

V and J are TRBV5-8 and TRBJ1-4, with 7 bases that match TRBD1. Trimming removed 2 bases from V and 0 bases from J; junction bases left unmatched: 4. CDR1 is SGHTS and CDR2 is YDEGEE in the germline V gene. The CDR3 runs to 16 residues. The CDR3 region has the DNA TGTGCCAGCAGCTTCGGGACAGCCCCAACTAATGAAAAACTGTTTTTT. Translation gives CASSFGTAPTNEKLFF.